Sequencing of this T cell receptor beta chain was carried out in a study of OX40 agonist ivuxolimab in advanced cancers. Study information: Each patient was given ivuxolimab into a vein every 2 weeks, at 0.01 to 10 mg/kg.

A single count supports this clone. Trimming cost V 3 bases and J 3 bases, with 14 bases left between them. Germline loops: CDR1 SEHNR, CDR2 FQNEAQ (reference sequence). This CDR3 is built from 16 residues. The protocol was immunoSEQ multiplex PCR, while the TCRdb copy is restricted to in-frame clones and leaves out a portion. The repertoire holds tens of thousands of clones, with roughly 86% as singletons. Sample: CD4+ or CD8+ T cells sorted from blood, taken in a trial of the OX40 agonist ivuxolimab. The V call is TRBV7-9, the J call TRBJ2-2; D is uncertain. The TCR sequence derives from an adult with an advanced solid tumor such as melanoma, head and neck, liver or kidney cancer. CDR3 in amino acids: CASSLNPPLHTGELFF. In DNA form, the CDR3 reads TGTGCCAGCAGCTTGAACCCTCCCTTACACACCGGGGAGCTGTTTTTT.